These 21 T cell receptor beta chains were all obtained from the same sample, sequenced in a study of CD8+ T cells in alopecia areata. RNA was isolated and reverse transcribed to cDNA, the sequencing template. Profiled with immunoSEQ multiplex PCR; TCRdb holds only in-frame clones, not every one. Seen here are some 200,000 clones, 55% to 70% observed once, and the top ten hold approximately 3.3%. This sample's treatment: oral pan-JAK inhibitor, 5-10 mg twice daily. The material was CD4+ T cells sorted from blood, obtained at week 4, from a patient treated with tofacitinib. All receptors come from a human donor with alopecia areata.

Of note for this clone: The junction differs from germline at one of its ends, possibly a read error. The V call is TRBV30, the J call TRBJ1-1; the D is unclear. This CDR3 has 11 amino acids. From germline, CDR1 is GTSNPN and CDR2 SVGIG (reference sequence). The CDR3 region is CVWTLRTEAFF. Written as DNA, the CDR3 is TGTGTCTGGACCTTAAGGACTGAAGCTTTCTTT.

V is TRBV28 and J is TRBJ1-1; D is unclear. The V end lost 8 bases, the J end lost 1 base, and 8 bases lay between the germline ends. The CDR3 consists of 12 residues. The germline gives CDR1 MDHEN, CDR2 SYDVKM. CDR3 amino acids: CASRLGNTEAFF. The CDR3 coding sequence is TGTGCCAGCCGCCTGGGGAACACTGAAGCTTTCTTT.

CDR3 in DNA: TGTGCCAGCAGTGCCGGACTAGCGGGGGACCGGGGGCGGGAGCAGTACTTC. Translated: CASSAGLAGDRGREQYF. The genes are TRBV6-1 and TRBJ2-7; 13 bases match TRBD2. The CDR3 runs 17 residues. Germline lookup yields CDR1 MNHNS and CDR2 SASEGT. Losses at the gene ends were 4 bases for V and 7 bases for J; bases not matched to a gene: 13.

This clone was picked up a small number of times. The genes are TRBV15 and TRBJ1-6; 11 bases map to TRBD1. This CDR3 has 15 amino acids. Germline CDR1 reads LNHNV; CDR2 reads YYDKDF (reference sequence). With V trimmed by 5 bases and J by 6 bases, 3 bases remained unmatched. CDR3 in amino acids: CATSGDRGSNSPLHF. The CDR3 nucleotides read TGTGCCACCAGCGGGGACAGGGGGAGTAATTCACCCCTCCACTTT.

The CDR3 loop reads CSVDPGQPLANTQYF. The CDR3 DNA reads TGCAGCGTTGACCCGGGACAGCCTCTGGCAAATACGCAGTATTTT. The chain is built from TRBV29-1 and TRBJ2-3; 7 positions agree with TRBD1. This CDR3 has 15 residues. With V trimmed by 3 bases and J by 7 bases, 13 bases remained unmatched. Germline-derived CDR1 and CDR2 are SQVTM and ANQGSEA.

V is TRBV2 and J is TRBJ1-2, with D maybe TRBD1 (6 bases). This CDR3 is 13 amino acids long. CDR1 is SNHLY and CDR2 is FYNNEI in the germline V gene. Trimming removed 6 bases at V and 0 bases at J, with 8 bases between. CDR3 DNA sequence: TGTGCCAGCAGACAGGGAGCTAACTATGGCTACACCTTC. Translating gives CASRQGANYGYTF.

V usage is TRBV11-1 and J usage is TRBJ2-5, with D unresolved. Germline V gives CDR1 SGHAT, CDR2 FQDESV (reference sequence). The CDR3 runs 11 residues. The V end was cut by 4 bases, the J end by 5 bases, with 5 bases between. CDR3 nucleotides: TGTGCCAGCAGCTCCAGGGAGACCCAGTACTTC. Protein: CASSSRETQYF.

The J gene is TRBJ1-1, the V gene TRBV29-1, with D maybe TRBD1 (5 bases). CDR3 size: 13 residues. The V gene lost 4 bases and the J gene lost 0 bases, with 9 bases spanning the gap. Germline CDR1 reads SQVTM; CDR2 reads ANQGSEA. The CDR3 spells CSVGPGMNTEAFF. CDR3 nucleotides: TGCAGCGTTGGTCCAGGGATGAACACTGAAGCTTTCTTT.

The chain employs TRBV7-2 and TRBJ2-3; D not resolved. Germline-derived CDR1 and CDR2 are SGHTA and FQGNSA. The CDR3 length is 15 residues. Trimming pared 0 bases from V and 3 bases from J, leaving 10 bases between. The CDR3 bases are TGTGCCAGCAGCTTAGCCCTCTGGCTTACAGATACGCAGTATTTT. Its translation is CASSLALWLTDTQYF.

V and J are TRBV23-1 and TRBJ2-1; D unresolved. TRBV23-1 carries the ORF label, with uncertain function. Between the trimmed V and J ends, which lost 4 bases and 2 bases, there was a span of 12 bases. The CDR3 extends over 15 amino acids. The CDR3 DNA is TGCGCCAGCAGTCCCCCAGGCAGTCCCTACAATGAGCAGTTCTTC. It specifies CASSPPGSPYNEQFF.

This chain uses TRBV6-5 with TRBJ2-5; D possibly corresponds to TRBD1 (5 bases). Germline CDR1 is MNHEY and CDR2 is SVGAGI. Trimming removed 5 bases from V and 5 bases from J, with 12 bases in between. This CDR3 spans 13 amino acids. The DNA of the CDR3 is TGTGCCAGCAGTCCAGGGAAAGGGGAGACCCAGTACTTC. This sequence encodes CASSPGKGETQYF.

For the CDR3, the DNA is TGTGCCAGCAGCTTCTGGGGGGCAGACACTGAAGCTTTCTTT. Protein: CASSFWGADTEAFF. The V and J genes are TRBV7-2 and TRBJ1-1; D possibly corresponds to TRBD1 (6 bases). There are 14 residues in the CDR3. The germline V gene encodes CDR1 SGHTA and CDR2 FQGNSA. The V end lost 3 bases, the J end lost 3 bases, and 11 bases lay between the germline ends.

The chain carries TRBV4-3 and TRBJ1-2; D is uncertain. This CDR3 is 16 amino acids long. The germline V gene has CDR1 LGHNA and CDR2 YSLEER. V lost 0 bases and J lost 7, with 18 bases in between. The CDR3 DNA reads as TGCGCCAGCAGCCAAGATGTGCACACCAAATTGGGTGGCTACACCTTC. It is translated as CASSQDVHTKLGGYTF.

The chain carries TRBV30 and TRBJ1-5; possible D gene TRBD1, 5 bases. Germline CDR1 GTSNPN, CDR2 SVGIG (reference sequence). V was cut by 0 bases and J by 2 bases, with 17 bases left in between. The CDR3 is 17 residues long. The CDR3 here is CAWSVRQGSIGNQPQHF. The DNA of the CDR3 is TGTGCCTGGAGTGTACGGCAGGGCAGTATAGGCAATCAGCCCCAGCATTTT.

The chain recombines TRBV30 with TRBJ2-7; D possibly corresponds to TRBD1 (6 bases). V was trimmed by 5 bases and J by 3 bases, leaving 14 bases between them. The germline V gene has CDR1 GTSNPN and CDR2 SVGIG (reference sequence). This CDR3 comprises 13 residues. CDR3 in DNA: TGTGCCTGGGGAGACAGGCCCCTCTACGAGCAGTACTTC. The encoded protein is CAWGDRPLYEQYF. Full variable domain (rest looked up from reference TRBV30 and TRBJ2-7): SQTIHQWPATLVQPVGSPLSLECTVEGTSNPNLYWYRQAAGRGLQLLFYSVGIGQISSEVPQNLSASRPQDRQFILSSKKLLLSDSGFYLCAWGDRPLYEQYFGPGTRLTVT.

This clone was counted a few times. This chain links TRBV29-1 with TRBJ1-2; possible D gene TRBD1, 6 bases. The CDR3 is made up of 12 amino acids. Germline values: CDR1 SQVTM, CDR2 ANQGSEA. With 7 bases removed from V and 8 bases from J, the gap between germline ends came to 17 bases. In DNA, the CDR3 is TGCAGCGCCCTAGGGGGGGCGGAAGGCTACACCTTC. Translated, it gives CSALGGAEGYTF. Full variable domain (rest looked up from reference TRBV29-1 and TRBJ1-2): SAVISQKPSRDICQRGTSLTIQCQVDSQVTMMFWYRQQPGQSLTLIATANQGSEATYESGFVIDKFPISRPNLTFSTLTVSNMSPEDSSIYLCSALGGAEGYTFGSGTRLTVV.

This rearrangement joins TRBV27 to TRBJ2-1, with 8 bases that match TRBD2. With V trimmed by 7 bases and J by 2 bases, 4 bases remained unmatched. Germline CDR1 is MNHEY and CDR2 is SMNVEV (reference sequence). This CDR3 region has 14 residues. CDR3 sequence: CASTRGGPYNEQFF. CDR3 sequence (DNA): TGTGCCAGCACTCGGGGGGGGCCCTACAATGAGCAGTTCTTC.

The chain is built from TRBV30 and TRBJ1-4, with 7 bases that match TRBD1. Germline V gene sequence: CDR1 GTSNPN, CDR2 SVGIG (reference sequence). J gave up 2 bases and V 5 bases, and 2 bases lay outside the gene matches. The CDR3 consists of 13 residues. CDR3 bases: TGTGCCTGGGCACAGGGGACTAATGAAAAACTGTTTTTT. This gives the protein CAWAQGTNEKLFF.

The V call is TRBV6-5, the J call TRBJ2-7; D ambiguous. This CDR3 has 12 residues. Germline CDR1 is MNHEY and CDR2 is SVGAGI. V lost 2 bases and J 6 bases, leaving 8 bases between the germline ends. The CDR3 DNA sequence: TGTGCCAGCAGTTACGGGTCGGGCGAGCAGTACTTC. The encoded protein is CASSYGSGEQYF.

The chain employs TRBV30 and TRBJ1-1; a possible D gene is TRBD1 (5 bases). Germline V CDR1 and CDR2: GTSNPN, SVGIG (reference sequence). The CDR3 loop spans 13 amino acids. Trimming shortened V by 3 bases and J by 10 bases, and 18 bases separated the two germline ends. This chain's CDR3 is CAWSVQDLMAAFF. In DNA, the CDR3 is TGTGCCTGGAGCGTACAGGATTTGATGGCAGCTTTCTTT.

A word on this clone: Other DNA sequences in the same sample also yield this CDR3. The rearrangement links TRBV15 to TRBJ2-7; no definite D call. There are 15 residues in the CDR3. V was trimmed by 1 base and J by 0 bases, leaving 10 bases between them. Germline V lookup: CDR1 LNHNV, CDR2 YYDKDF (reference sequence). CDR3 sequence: CATSRVAGSSYEQYF. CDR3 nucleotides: TGTGCCACCAGCAGAGTTGCTGGGTCCTCCTACGAGCAGTACTTC.